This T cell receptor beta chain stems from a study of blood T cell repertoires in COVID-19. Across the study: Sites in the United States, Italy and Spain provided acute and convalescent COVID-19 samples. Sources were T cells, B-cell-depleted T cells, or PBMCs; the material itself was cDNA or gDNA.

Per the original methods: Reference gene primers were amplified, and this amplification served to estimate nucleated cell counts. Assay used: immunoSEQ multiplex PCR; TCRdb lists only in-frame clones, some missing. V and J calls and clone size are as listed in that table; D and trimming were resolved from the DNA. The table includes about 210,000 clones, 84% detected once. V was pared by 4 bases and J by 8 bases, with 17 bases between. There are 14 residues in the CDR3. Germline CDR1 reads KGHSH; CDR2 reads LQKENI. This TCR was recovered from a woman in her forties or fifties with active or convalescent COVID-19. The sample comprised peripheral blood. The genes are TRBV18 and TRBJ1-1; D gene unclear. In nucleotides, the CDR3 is TGTGCCAGCTCACTTGCTCGGCAGGCCCCCGAAGCTTTCTTT. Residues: CASSLARQAPEAFF.